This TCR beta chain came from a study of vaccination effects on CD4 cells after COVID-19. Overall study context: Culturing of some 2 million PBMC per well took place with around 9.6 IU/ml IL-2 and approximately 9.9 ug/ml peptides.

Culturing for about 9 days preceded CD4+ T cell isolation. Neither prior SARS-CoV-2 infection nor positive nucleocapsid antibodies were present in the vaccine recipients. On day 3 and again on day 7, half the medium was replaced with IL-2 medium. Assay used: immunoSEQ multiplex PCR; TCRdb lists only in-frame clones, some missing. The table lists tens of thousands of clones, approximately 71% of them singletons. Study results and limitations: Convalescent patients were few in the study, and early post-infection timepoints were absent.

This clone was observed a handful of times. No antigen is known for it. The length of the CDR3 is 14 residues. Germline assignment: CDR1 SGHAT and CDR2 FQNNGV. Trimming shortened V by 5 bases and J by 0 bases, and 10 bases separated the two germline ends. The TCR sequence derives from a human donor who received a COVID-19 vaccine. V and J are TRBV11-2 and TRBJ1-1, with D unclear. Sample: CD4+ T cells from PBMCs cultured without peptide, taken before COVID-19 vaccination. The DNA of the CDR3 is TGTGCCAGCAGCCCCTACCAGATGAACACTGAAGCTTTCTTT. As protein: CASSPYQMNTEAFF.